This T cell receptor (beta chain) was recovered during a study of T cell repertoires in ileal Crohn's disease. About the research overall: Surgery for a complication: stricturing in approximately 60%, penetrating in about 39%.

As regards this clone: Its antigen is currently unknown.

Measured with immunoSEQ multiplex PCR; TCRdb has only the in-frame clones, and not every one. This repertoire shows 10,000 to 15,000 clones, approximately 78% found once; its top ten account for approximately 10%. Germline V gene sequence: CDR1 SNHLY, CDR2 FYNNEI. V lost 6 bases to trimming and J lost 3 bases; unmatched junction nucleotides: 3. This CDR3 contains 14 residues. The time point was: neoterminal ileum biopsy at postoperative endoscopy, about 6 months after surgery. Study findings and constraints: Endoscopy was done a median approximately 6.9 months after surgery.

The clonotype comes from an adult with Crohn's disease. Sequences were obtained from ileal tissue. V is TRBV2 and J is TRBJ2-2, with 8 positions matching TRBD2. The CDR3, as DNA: TGTGCCAGCAGGGGACTAGTGGACACCGGGGAGCTGTTTTTT. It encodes CASRGLVDTGELFF.